This passage covers 32 T cell receptor beta chains from one sample sequenced in a study of Ad26.COV2.S vaccination and SARS-CoV-2 variants. Treatment of the sample: approximately 18 received Ad26.COV2.S at low or high dose, single or two shots; 5 received placebo; per-sample allocation not given. The samples date from day 63 after the first vaccine or placebo injection. Generated by immunoSEQ multiplex PCR, the TCRdb table keeps only in-frame clones and is missing some. The sample lists a few hundred thousand clones, approximately 90% occurring once. The sequences come from peripheral blood, collected in a trial of Ad26.COV2.S vaccine versus placebo. The receptors here all came from a person between 18 and 59 years old who received the Ad26.COV2.S COVID-19 vaccine or a placebo.

The V and J genes are TRBV3-1 (or the pseudogene TRBV3-2) and TRBJ2-7; the D gene is possibly TRBD2 (6 bases). V gave up 2 bases and J gave up 3 bases, with 11 bases separating them. This CDR3 is 14 amino acids long. Per germline, CDR1 LGHDT and CDR2 YNNKEL (reference sequence). CDR3 in DNA: TGTGCCAGCAGCCAAAAACCAGCGGGCTACGAGCAGTACTTC. Translation: CASSQKPAGYEQYF.

This chain uses TRBV28 with TRBJ2-1; no clear D. The V end was cut by 10 bases, the J end by 6 bases, with 19 bases between. CDR3 length: 14 residues. Per germline, CDR1 MDHEN and CDR2 SYDVKM. For the CDR3, the DNA is TGTGCCACCCCTCGGGCTAGTTCAGGCAATGAGCAGTTCTTC. This codes for CATPRASSGNEQFF.

The chain links TRBV6-6 to TRBJ2-7; TRBD1 matches 10 bases. Per the germline V gene, CDR1 is MNHNY and CDR2 is SVGAGI (reference sequence). Trimming took 5 bases from V and 3 from J; bases not matched to a gene: 7. This CDR3 comprises 15 residues. The DNA of the CDR3 is TGTGCCAGCAGTAGGGACAGGGGTAGGGGCTACGAGCAGTACTTC. Its protein product is CASSRDRGRGYEQYF.

The chain has TRBV7-2 and TRBJ1-3; maybe TRBD1 (5 bases). CDR1 and CDR2 from the germline V gene are SGHTA and FQGNSA. V was cut by 3 bases and J by 0 bases, with 18 bases left in between. The CDR3 spans 18 residues. CDR3 coding DNA: TGTGCCAGCAGCTTGTTTGTGGGGGGATTGGGCTCTGGAAACACCATATATTTT. Protein: CASSLFVGGLGSGNTIYF. The full variable domain, its missing parts supplied by reference TRBV7-2 and TRBJ1-3, is GAGVSQSPSNKVTEKGKDVELRCDPISGHTALYWYRQSLGQGLEFLIYFQGNSAPDKSGLPSDRFSAERTGGSVSTLTIQRTQQEDSAVYLCASSLFVGGLGSGNTIYFGEGSWLTVV.

The V gene is TRBV6-5, the J gene TRBJ2-1; 7 bases match TRBD2. The CDR3 totals 14 residues. The V gene's germline CDR1 is MNHEY and CDR2 SVGAGI. The ends lost 0 bases at V and 10 bases at J; junction bases unmatched: 6. CDR3 protein: CASSYSAGSKEQFF. In DNA, the CDR3 is TGTGCCAGCAGTTACTCAGCGGGATCGAAGGAGCAGTTCTTC.

This rearrangement joins TRBV5-5 to TRBJ2-1, with 7 bases matching TRBD2. CDR1 and CDR2 from the germline V gene are SGHKS and YYEKEE (reference sequence). The V and J ends lost 5 bases and 3 bases, in that order; junction bases with no gene match: 11. The CDR3 totals 16 residues. The CDR3 loop reads CASSLGSSGNYNEQFF. As DNA, the CDR3 is TGTGCCAGCAGTCTAGGCTCTAGCGGCAACTACAATGAGCAGTTCTTC.

The rearrangement links TRBV9 to TRBJ1-1; tentative D call: TRBD1 (6 bases). With 0 bases removed from V and 3 bases from J, the gap between germline ends came to 12 bases. CDR1 and CDR2 from the germline V gene are SGDLS and YYNGEE. This CDR3 is built from 15 residues. The CDR3 DNA follows: TGTGCCAGCAGCGTAGTGGGGGCAGGGGACACTGAAGCTTTCTTT. Its protein product is CASSVVGAGDTEAFF. Based on the CDR3 plus reference TRBV9 and TRBJ1-1, the full variable domain is DSGVTQTPKHLITATGQRVTLRCSPRSGDLSVYWYQQSLDQGLQFLIQYYNGEERAKGNILERFSAQQFPDLHSELNLSSLELGDSALYFCASSVVGAGDTEAFFGQGTRLTVV.

The V call is TRBV7-7, the J call TRBJ2-1, with 11 bases matching TRBD2. V gave up 5 bases and J gave up 8 bases; unmatched junction bases: 8. CDR1 is SSHAT, CDR2 FNYEAQ, per germline (reference sequence). The CDR3 has 15 amino acids. CDR3 amino acids: CASSPLAGASDEQFF. The DNA of the CDR3 is TGTGCCAGCAGCCCACTAGCGGGAGCTAGCGATGAGCAGTTCTTC.

The V gene is TRBV4-3, the J gene TRBJ1-2; D is unresolved. From germline, CDR1 is LGHNA and CDR2 YSLEER. Trimming took off 1 base at V and 4 bases at J, with 4 bases between the two ends. The length of the CDR3 is 12 residues. This CDR3 is CASSQVGYGYTF. In DNA, the CDR3 is TGCGCCAGCAGCCAAGTCGGCTATGGCTACACCTTC.

V gene TRBV6-2 or TRBV6-3 combines with J gene TRBJ1-5; D not certain. The CDR3 contains 16 residues. V was pared by 2 bases and J by 0 bases, with 11 bases between. Germline-derived CDR1 and CDR2 are MNHEY and SVGEGT. The CDR3 sequence is CASSYKPRGSNQPQHF. CDR3 bases: TGTGCCAGCAGTTACAAACCACGGGGTAGCAATCAGCCCCAGCATTTT.

V usage is TRBV12-3 or TRBV12-4 and J usage is TRBJ2-2; unclear D gene. V lost 3 bases to trimming and J lost 5 bases, with 7 bases between them. CDR3 size: 13 residues. The CDR3 DNA reads TGTGCCAGCAGTTTCTTACCGACCGGGGAGCTGTTTTTT. It encodes CASSFLPTGELFF.

The rearrangement links TRBV29-1 to TRBJ2-1, with 14 bases fitting TRBD2. This CDR3 comprises 14 residues. The ends lost 7 bases at V and 6 bases at J; junction bases unmatched: 5. In germline, CDR1 is SQVTM, CDR2 ANQGSEA. The CDR3 bases are TGCAGCGGGGGGGGACTAGCGGGAGTCAATGAGCAGTTCTTC. It translates to CSGGGLAGVNEQFF.

This chain uses TRBV2 with TRBJ2-7; TRBD2 matches 10 bases. Germline assignment: CDR1 SNHLY and CDR2 FYNNEI. The CDR3 has 15 residues. With V trimmed by 1 base and J by 3 bases, 3 bases remained unmatched. CDR3 DNA sequence: TGTGCCAGCAGTGAAGTAGGGACTAGCGTCTACGAGCAGTACTTC. This translates into CASSEVGTSVYEQYF.

This chain connects TRBV6-6 to TRBJ1-6; D perhaps matches TRBD1 (5 bases). The CDR3 extends over 15 amino acids. The germline gives CDR1 MNHNY, CDR2 SVGAGI (reference sequence). V was shortened by 0 bases and J by 8 bases, with 11 bases between the two germline ends. CDR3 amino acids: CASSYSKGMDSPLHF. DNA for the CDR3: TGTGCCAGCAGTTACTCGAAGGGGATGGATTCACCCCTCCACTTT.

The chain combines TRBV20-1 with TRBJ2-1; 7 bases align to TRBD2. Germline-derived CDR1 and CDR2 are DFQATT and SNEGSKA (reference sequence). This CDR3 region has 14 residues. Trimming removed 3 bases from V and 2 bases from J; junction bases left unmatched: 4. CDR3 nucleotides: TGCAGTGCTAGTCTGGCGGGAGCCTACAATGAGCAGTTCTTC. It specifies CSASLAGAYNEQFF.

The CDR3 protein is CASSTNPGQGFSYGYTF. CDR3 DNA sequence: TGTGCCAGTAGTACGAATCCGGGACAGGGGTTTAGCTATGGCTACACCTTC. This rearrangement joins TRBV19 to TRBJ1-2; the match to TRBD1 covers 10 bases. The CDR3 consists of 17 residues. Germline V lookup: CDR1 LNHDA, CDR2 SQIVND (reference sequence). V lost 4 bases to trimming and J lost 4 bases; unmatched junction nucleotides: 12.

This clone was recorded only once. The chain uses TRBV4-3 and TRBJ2-7, with TRBD1 matching 8 bases. The CDR3 totals 19 residues. Trimming at V came to 0 bases and at J to 0 bases, leaving 13 bases not matched to a gene. Germline-derived CDR1 and CDR2 are LGHNA and YSLEER. CDR3 coding DNA: TGCGCCAGCAGCCAAGATCACCACTGGGGGACAGGTAGCTCCTACGAGCAGTACTTC. Its translation: CASSQDHHWGTGSSYEQYF.

This clone was picked up a small number of times. This chain uses TRBV5-4 with TRBJ1-1; D is undetermined. Between the trimmed V and J ends, which lost 3 bases and 0 bases, there was a span of 15 bases. Germline CDR1 reads SGHNT; CDR2 reads YYREEE (reference sequence). The CDR3 has 16 amino acids. As DNA, the CDR3 is TGTGCCAGCAGCTCCCAAGGTTCCTCCATGAACACTGAAGCTTTCTTT. Its protein product is CASSSQGSSMNTEAFF.

The table lists this clone with a count of one. The CDR3 sequence: CASSLVGGTYGYTF. The CDR3 bases are TGCGCCAGCAGCTTGGTTGGAGGAACCTATGGCTACACCTTC. V usage is TRBV5-1 and J usage is TRBJ1-2, with no clear D. The CDR3 is 14 residues long. The V end was cut by 0 bases, the J end by 4 bases, with 10 bases between. Germline V gene sequence: CDR1 SGHRS, CDR2 YFSETQ.

This chain links TRBV19 with TRBJ2-3, with D possibly TRBD2 on 5 matching bases. This CDR3 contains 16 residues. The germline V gene encodes CDR1 LNHDA and CDR2 SQIVND (reference sequence). Trimming took 1 base from V and 6 from J, leaving 17 bases between them. The CDR3, as DNA: TGTGCCAGTAGTATAGGTGTTGGCGGAGGAGCGGATACGCAGTATTTT. Protein product: CASSIGVGGGADTQYF. The complete variable domain, with remaining parts taken from reference TRBV19 and TRBJ2-3, reads DGGITQSPKYLFRKEGQNVTLSCEQNLNHDAMYWYRQDPGQGLRLIYYSQIVNDFQKGDIAEGYSVSREKKESFPLTVTSAQKNPTAFYLCASSIGVGGGADTQYFGPGTRLTVL.

The V call is TRBV4-3, the J call TRBJ1-5; D ambiguous. Germline CDR1 is LGHNA and CDR2 is YSLEER. The CDR3 has 13 amino acids. Trimming shortened V by 0 bases and J by 6 bases, and 6 bases separated the two germline ends. CDR3 bases: TGCGCCAGCAGCCAAGATACAAGTCAGCCCCAGCATTTT. Residues: CASSQDTSQPQHF.

The chain recombines TRBV6-5 with TRBJ1-1, with D possibly being TRBD1 (5 bases). The CDR3 runs to 15 residues. Germline lookup yields CDR1 MNHEY and CDR2 SVGAGI. V lost 0 bases, J lost 6 bases, and 14 bases lay in between. For the CDR3, the DNA is TGTGCCAGCAGTTACTCGAGCACAGGCGGCCCTGAAGCTTTCTTT. This sequence encodes CASSYSSTGGPEAFF.

The chain links TRBV6-1 to TRBJ2-3, with 13 bases matching TRBD2. The CDR3 runs to 16 residues. Germline V gives CDR1 MNHNS, CDR2 SASEGT. Trimming removed 3 bases from V and 4 bases from J; junction bases left unmatched: 4. CDR3 nucleotides: TGTGCCAGCAGTGATTGGACTAGCGGGAGTTCAGATACGCAGTATTTT. Translated: CASSDWTSGSSDTQYF.

The rearrangement joins TRBV27 to TRBJ2-1; D is perhaps TRBD2 (5 bases). The V gene lost 2 bases and the J gene lost 7 bases, with 12 bases spanning the gap. This CDR3 has 14 amino acids. CDR1 MNHEY and CDR2 SMNVEV come from the germline V gene (reference sequence). CDR3 coding DNA: TGTGCCAGCAGTTTAGAAGAGGGCCCGAATGAGCAGTTCTTC. Residues: CASSLEEGPNEQFF.

The chain has TRBV19 and TRBJ1-1; 7 nucleotides line up with TRBD1. V lost 4 bases and J lost 1; bases outside the gene matches: 12. CDR1 is LNHDA, CDR2 SQIVND, per germline (reference sequence). There are 17 residues in the CDR3. CDR3 in amino acids: CASSKPGQTPRNTEAFF. CDR3 nucleotide sequence: TGTGCCAGTAGTAAACCGGGACAGACCCCTAGGAACACTGAAGCTTTCTTT.

V is TRBV19 and J is TRBJ2-7, with 9 bases that match TRBD1. With V trimmed by 3 bases and J by 4 bases, 4 bases remained unmatched. The CDR3 consists of 14 residues. Germline CDR1 reads LNHDA; CDR2 reads SQIVND (reference sequence). This chain's CDR3 is CASSIQQGAYEQYF. As DNA, the CDR3 is TGTGCCAGTAGTATCCAACAGGGGGCTTACGAGCAGTACTTC.

This chain links TRBV18 with TRBJ1-1; 7 positions match TRBD1. This CDR3 has 15 residues. The V and J ends lost 5 bases and 2 bases, in that order; junction bases with no gene match: 8. The germline gives CDR1 KGHSH, CDR2 LQKENI. The CDR3, as DNA: TGTGCCAGCTCAGAAGGGACAGCTACCAACACTGAAGCTTTCTTT. This translates into CASSEGTATNTEAFF.

CDR3 region: CASSLQAGNEKLFF. The CDR3 region has the DNA TGTGCCAGCAGTTTGCAGGCAGGTAATGAAAAACTGTTTTTT. V gene TRBV28 combines with J gene TRBJ1-4; D is ambiguous. Per the germline V gene, CDR1 is MDHEN and CDR2 is SYDVKM. The CDR3 consists of 14 residues. V was clipped by 3 bases and J by 4 bases, with 9 bases between them.

To note about this clone: Compared with germline, one end of the junction differs, possibly owing to a read error. This chain joins TRBV2 and TRBJ2-7, with D possibly being TRBD1 (5 bases). The germline gives CDR1 SNHLY, CDR2 FYNNEI. The length of the CDR3 is 14 residues. The CDR3, as DNA: TGTGCCAGCAGTGAACAGGGCTCCTCCCACGAGCAGTACTTC. Residues: CASSEQGSSHEQYF.

This chain connects TRBV19 to TRBJ2-7; D unclear. CDR3 length equals 14 residues. Deletions cut 1 base from V and 0 bases from J, with 7 bases between. Per germline, CDR1 LNHDA and CDR2 SQIVND (reference sequence). CDR3 DNA: TGTGCCAGTAGTATAGGCCCGGGCTCCTACGAGCAGTACTTC. This encodes CASSIGPGSYEQYF. The complete variable domain, with remaining parts taken from reference TRBV19 and TRBJ2-7, reads DGGITQSPKYLFRKEGQNVTLSCEQNLNHDAMYWYRQDPGQGLRLIYYSQIVNDFQKGDIAEGYSVSREKKESFPLTVTSAQKNPTAFYLCASSIGPGSYEQYFGPGTRLTVT.

The V and J genes are TRBV6-5 and TRBJ2-7, with D tentatively TRBD2 (6 bases). There are 14 residues in the CDR3. Germline V lookup: CDR1 MNHEY, CDR2 SVGAGI. With 4 bases removed from V and 4 bases from J, the gap between germline ends came to 14 bases. CDR3 nucleotides: TGTGCCAGCAGTTTAGCGTGGAGGGGTTACGAGCAGTACTTC. Its protein is CASSLAWRGYEQYF.

The V call is TRBV7-2, the J call TRBJ2-5; the D is unclear. V dropped 5 bases and J dropped 3 bases, with 16 bases sitting between them. This CDR3 comprises 15 residues. CDR1 and CDR2 from the germline V gene are SGHTA and FQGNSA. The CDR3, as DNA: TGTGCCAGCAGCCCGCCATGGCGAGGAGAAGAGACCCAGTACTTC. It is translated as CASSPPWRGEETQYF.